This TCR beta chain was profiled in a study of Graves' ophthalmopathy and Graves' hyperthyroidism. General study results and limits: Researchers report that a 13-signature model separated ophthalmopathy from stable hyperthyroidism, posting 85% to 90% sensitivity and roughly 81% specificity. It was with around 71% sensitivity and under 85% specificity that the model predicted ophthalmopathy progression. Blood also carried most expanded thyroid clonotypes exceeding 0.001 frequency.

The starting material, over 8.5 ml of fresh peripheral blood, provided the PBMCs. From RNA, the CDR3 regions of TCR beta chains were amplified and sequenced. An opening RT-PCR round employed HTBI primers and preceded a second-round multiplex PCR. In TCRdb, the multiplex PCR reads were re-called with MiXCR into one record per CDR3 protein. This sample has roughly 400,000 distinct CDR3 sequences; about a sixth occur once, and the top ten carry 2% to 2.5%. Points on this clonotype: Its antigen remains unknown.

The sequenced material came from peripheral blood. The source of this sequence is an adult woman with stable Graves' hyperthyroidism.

The CDR3 bases are TGTGCCAGCAGTTACGCAGGCTATGGCTACACCTTC. Protein sequence: CASSYAGYGYTF. The rearrangement links TRBV6-2 or TRBV6-3 to TRBJ1-2; D uncertain. Per the germline V gene, CDR1 is MNHEY and CDR2 is SVGEGT. The CDR3 has 12 amino acids. V gave up 2 bases and J gave up 4 bases, with 5 bases separating them.